The T cell receptor (beta chain) under discussion was sequenced for a study of blood T cell repertoires in COVID-19. Per the study methods: For nucleated cells, counts were estimated from reference gene primer amplification. Only in-frame clones appear in the TCRdb table, and some are missing; sequencing was by immunoSEQ multiplex PCR. From that table come the V and J calls and clone size; the DNA was used to work out D and trimming. The sample contains about 83,000 clones, approximately 88% of which appear only once. Trimming at V came to 4 bases and at J to 7 bases, leaving 8 bases not matched to a gene. CDR1 SGDLS and CDR2 YYNGEE come from the germline V gene. The CDR3 consists of 15 residues.

The chain couples TRBV9 to TRBJ1-6; 7 positions agree with TRBD1. Sequencing was carried out using peripheral blood. This TCR derives from a man in his 60s with acute or convalescent COVID-19. CDR3 sequence: CASSLSTGNNSPLHF. The CDR3 nucleotides are TGTGCCAGCAGCCTCTCGACAGGGAACAATTCACCCCTCCACTTT.